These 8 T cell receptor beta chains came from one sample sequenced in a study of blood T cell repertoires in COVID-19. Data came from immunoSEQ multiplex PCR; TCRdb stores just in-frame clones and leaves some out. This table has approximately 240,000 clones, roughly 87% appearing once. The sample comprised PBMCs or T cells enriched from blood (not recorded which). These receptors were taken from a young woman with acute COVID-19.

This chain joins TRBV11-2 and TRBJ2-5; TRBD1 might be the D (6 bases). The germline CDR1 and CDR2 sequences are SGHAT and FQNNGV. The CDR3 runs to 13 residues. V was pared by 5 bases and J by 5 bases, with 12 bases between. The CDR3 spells CASSGDTRETQYF. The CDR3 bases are TGTGCCAGCAGCGGGGACACCCGGGAGACCCAGTACTTC.

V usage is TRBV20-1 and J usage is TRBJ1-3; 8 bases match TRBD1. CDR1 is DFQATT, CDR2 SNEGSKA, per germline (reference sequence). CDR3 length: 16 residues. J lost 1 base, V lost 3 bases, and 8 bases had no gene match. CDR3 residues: CSASARTGPSGNTIYF. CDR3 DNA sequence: TGCAGTGCTAGTGCCAGGACAGGGCCTTCTGGAAACACCATATATTTT.

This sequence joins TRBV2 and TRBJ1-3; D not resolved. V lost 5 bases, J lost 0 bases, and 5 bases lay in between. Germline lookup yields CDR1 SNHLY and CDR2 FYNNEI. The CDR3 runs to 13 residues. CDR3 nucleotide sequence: TGTGCCAGCAGTTCAGTCTCTGGAAACACCATATATTTT. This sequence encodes CASSSVSGNTIYF.

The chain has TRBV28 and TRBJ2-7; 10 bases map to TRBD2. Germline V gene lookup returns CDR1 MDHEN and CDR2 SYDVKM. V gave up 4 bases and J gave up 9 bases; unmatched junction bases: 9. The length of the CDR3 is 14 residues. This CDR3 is CASSSPSGRLGQYF. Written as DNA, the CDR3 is TGTGCCAGCAGTTCGCCTAGCGGGAGACTGGGGCAGTACTTC.

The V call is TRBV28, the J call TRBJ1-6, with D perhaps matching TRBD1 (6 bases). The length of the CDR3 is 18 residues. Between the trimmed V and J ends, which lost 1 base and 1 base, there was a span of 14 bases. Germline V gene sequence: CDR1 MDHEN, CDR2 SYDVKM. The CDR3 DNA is TGTGCCAGCAGTTTATACGGGGGGCGTCCGTCCTATAATTCACCCCTCCACTTT. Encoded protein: CASSLYGGRPSYNSPLHF.

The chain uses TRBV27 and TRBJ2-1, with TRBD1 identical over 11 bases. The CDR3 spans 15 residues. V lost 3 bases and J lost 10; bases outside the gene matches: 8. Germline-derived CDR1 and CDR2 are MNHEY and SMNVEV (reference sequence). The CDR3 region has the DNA TGTGCCAGCAGTTTCCGGGACAGGGGGTTCGGGGAGCAGTTCTTC. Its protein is CASSFRDRGFGEQFF.

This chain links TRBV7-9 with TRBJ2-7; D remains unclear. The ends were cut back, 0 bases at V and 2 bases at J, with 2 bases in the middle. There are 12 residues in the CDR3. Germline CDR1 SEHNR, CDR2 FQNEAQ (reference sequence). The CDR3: CASSLATYEQYF. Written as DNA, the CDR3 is TGTGCCAGCAGCTTAGCTACCTACGAGCAGTACTTC.

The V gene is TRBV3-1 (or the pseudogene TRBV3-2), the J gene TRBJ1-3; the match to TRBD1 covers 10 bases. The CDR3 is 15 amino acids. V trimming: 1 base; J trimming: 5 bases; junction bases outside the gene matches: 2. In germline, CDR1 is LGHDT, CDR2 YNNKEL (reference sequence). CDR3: CASSQGDRGRNTIYF. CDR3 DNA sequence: TGTGCCAGCAGCCAAGGGGACAGGGGAAGAAACACCATATATTTT.